The clone carrying this TCR beta chain was recorded once. These data belong to a study of blood T cell repertoires in COVID-19. Study-wide background: Samples representing acute and convalescent COVID-19 were sourced from the United States, Italy and Spain. From T cells, B-cell-depleted T cells, or PBMCs came the material, which was cDNA or gDNA.

In the original processing: Using reference gene primer amplification, nucleated cell counts were estimated. Data came from immunoSEQ multiplex PCR; TCRdb stores just in-frame clones and leaves some out. That table gives V, J and clone size, and the DNA gave D and trimming. The sample consists of under 150,000 clones, roughly 81% of them appearing once. Sequenced sample: peripheral blood. The receptor was derived from a man between 40 and 49 years old with acute or convalescent COVID-19.

CDR3 nucleotides: TGTGCCAGCAGCTTGACAGGAAGAAACTATGGCTACACCTTC. Translated, it gives CASSLTGRNYGYTF. The V call is TRBV7-9, the J call TRBJ1-2; tentative D call: TRBD1 (6 bases). CDR3 length: 14 residues. V was pared by 3 bases and J by 2 bases, with 10 bases between. Germline CDR1 is SEHNR and CDR2 is FQNEAQ (reference sequence).